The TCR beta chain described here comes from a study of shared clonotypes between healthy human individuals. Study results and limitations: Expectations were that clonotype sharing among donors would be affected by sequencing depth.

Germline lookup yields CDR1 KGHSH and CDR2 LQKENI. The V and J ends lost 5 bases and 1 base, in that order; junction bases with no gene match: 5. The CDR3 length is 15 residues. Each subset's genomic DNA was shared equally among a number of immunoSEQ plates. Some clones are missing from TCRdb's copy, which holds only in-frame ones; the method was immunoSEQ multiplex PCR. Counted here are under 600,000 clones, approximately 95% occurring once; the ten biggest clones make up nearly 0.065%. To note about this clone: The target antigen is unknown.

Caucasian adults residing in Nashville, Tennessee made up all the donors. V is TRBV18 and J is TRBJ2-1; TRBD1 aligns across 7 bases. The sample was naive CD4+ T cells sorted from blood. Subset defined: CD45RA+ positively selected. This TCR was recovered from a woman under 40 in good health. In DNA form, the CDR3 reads TGTGCCAGCTCAGGGTCGACAGGGTCCTACAATGAGCAGTTCTTC. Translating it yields CASSGSTGSYNEQFF. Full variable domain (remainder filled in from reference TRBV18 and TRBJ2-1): NAGVMQNPRHLVRRRGQEARLRCSPMKGHSHVYWYRQLPEEGLKFMVYLQKENIIDESGMPKERFSAEFPKEGPSILRIQQVVRGDSAAYFCASSGSTGSYNEQFFGPGTRLTVL.